A selection of T cell receptor beta chains follows, all from one sample in a study of cytomegalovirus exposure and HLA in healthy donors. Assay: immunoSEQ multiplex PCR; the TCRdb copy retains only in-frame clones and omits some. The data show roughly 34,000 clones, about 70% seen once. Sequencing was performed on PBMCs. These receptors were collected from a man aged 35-49 years in good health and CMV-seropositive. Each CDR3 is given with its conserved first and last residue. Fields, in order: J gene, V gene, D gene, clone size, CDR3 protein, CDR3 DNA. The D gene is left open where the match is weak. Part of the rows lack a size; the others show once, few, many or a class for expanded clones.

j_call: TRBJ2-3; v_call: TRBV5-6; d_call: TRBD1; clone_size: NA; cdr3_aa: CASSGGTGGRDTQYF; cdr3_nt: TGTGCCAGCAGCGGTGGGACAGGGGGCCGAGATACGCAGTATTTT
j_call: TRBJ2-2; v_call: TRBV9; d_call: TRBD1; clone_size: NA; cdr3_aa: CASSVLRDSLKITGELFF; cdr3_nt: TGTGCCAGCAGCGTTCTCCGGGACAGCCTAAAGATCACCGGGGAGCTGTTTTTT
j_call: TRBJ2-7; v_call: TRBV6-1; d_call: TRBD2; clone_size: NA; cdr3_aa: CASSEETSGGYEQYF; cdr3_nt: TGTGCCAGCAGTGAAGAGACTAGCGGGGGTTACGAGCAGTACTTC
j_call: TRBJ2-5; v_call: TRBV29-1; d_call: NA; clone_size: NA; cdr3_aa: CSSSRGSQETQYF; cdr3_nt: TGCAGCTCCAGTCGGGGAAGCCAAGAGACCCAGTACTTC
j_call: TRBJ2-3; v_call: TRBV11-2; d_call: NA; clone_size: few; cdr3_aa: CASSSQGGSTDTQYF; cdr3_nt: TGTGCCAGCAGCTCACAGGGGGGGAGCACAGATACGCAGTATTTT
j_call: TRBJ1-6; v_call: TRBV5-1; d_call: NA; clone_size: NA; cdr3_aa: CASSLDLVDFYNSPLHF; cdr3_nt: TGCGCCAGCAGCTTGGACCTTGTGGACTTCTATAATTCACCCCTCCACTTT
j_call: TRBJ2-5; v_call: TRBV7-9; d_call: NA; clone_size: NA; cdr3_aa: CASRVGLGVETQYF; cdr3_nt: TGTGCCAGCCGGGTGGGACTGGGAGTGGAGACCCAGTACTTC
j_call: TRBJ1-4; v_call: TRBV6-4; d_call: TRBD1; clone_size: once; cdr3_aa: CASSPGQGNEKLFF; cdr3_nt: TGTGCCAGCAGTCCGGGACAGGGCAATGAAAAACTGTTTTTT
j_call: TRBJ1-5; v_call: TRBV5-6; d_call: TRBD1; clone_size: NA; cdr3_aa: CASSLWDRDNQPQHF; cdr3_nt: TGTGCCAGCAGTCTTTGGGACAGGGACAATCAACCCCAGCATTTT
j_call: TRBJ1-2; v_call: TRBV28; d_call: TRBD1; clone_size: NA; cdr3_aa: CASRDSGYGYTF; cdr3_nt: TGTGCCAGCCGGGACAGCGGCTATGGCTACACCTTC
j_call: TRBJ2-7; v_call: TRBV7-9; d_call: NA; clone_size: NA; cdr3_aa: CASSFVGGDEQYF; cdr3_nt: TGTGCCAGCAGCTTCGTAGGCGGGGACGAGCAGTACTTC
j_call: TRBJ2-3; v_call: TRBV19; d_call: NA; clone_size: NA; cdr3_aa: CASSSRTDTQYF; cdr3_nt: TGTGCCAGTAGTTCTCGCACAGATACGCAGTATTTT
j_call: TRBJ2-1; v_call: TRBV10-3; d_call: NA; clone_size: NA; cdr3_aa: CAISQTTGQSNEQFF; cdr3_nt: TGTGCCATCAGCCAAACGACAGGCCAATCCAATGAGCAGTTCTTC
j_call: TRBJ2-3; v_call: TRBV30; d_call: NA; clone_size: NA; cdr3_aa: CAWSVGGGMGTDTQYF; cdr3_nt: TGTGCCTGGAGTGTAGGGGGGGGGATGGGGACAGATACGCAGTATTTT
j_call: TRBJ1-1; v_call: TRBV5-6; d_call: TRBD1; clone_size: NA; cdr3_aa: CASSLSGGPEAFF; cdr3_nt: TGTGCCAGCAGCTTATCAGGGGGTCCTGAAGCTTTCTTT
j_call: TRBJ2-1; v_call: TRBV6-6; d_call: NA; clone_size: NA; cdr3_aa: CASRYPNNEQFF; cdr3_nt: TGTGCCAGCAGGTACCCTAACAATGAGCAGTTCTTC
j_call: TRBJ2-7; v_call: TRBV28; d_call: TRBD2; clone_size: NA; cdr3_aa: CASSGGAWGYEQYF; cdr3_nt: TGTGCCAGCTCGGGGGGAGCCTGGGGCTACGAGCAGTACTTC
j_call: TRBJ2-1; v_call: TRBV7-6; d_call: TRBD1; clone_size: NA; cdr3_aa: CASSLATGASYNEQFF; cdr3_nt: TGTGCCAGCAGCTTAGCGACAGGGGCCTCCTACAATGAGCAGTTCTTC
j_call: TRBJ2-5; v_call: TRBV5-4; d_call: NA; clone_size: once; cdr3_aa: CASSLAREETQYF; cdr3_nt: TGTGCCAGCAGCTTGGCCAGGGAAGAGACCCAGTACTTC
j_call: TRBJ2-2; v_call: TRBV28; d_call: NA; clone_size: NA; cdr3_aa: CASLKVATTNTGELFF; cdr3_nt: TGTGCCAGCTTAAAGGTAGCCACAACCAACACCGGGGAGCTGTTTTTT
j_call: TRBJ2-1; v_call: TRBV6-1; d_call: TRBD2; clone_size: NA; cdr3_aa: CASSGIRRGGGAHEQFF; cdr3_nt: TGTGCCAGCAGTGGTATTCGGCGTGGCGGGGGGGCACATGAGCAGTTCTTC
j_call: TRBJ2-5; v_call: TRBV11-3; d_call: TRBD1; clone_size: NA; cdr3_aa: CASSSWTGEARETQYF; cdr3_nt: TGTGCCAGCAGCTCCTGGACAGGGGAAGCACGGGAGACCCAGTACTTC
j_call: TRBJ2-7; v_call: TRBV7-2; d_call: NA; clone_size: few; cdr3_aa: CASSPLTGSYEQYF; cdr3_nt: TGTGCCAGCAGCCCCCTGACAGGATCCTACGAGCAGTACTTC
j_call: TRBJ1-5; v_call: TRBV5-6; d_call: TRBD1; clone_size: few; cdr3_aa: CASSPAGGQPQHF; cdr3_nt: TGTGCCAGCAGCCCCGCAGGGGGTCAGCCCCAGCATTTT
j_call: TRBJ1-1; v_call: TRBV29-1; d_call: TRBD1; clone_size: few; cdr3_aa: CSAGTGRGTEAFF; cdr3_nt: TGCAGCGCCGGGACAGGGCGGGGAACTGAAGCTTTCTTT
j_call: TRBJ1-5; v_call: TRBV28; d_call: TRBD1; clone_size: NA; cdr3_aa: CASSFLGQGALYSNQPQHF; cdr3_nt: TGTGCCAGCAGTTTTCTGGGACAGGGGGCTCTCTATAGCAATCAGCCCCAGCATTTT
j_call: TRBJ2-1; v_call: TRBV5-6; d_call: NA; clone_size: NA; cdr3_aa: CASSFGDNEQFF; cdr3_nt: TGTGCCAGCAGCTTCGGTGACAATGAGCAGTTCTTC
j_call: TRBJ2-2; v_call: TRBV5-6; d_call: TRBD2; clone_size: NA; cdr3_aa: CASSYPSGGVTGELFF; cdr3_nt: TGTGCCAGCAGCTATCCTAGCGGGGGAGTGACCGGGGAGCTGTTTTTT
j_call: TRBJ2-5; v_call: TRBV7-2; d_call: TRBD1; clone_size: NA; cdr3_aa: CASSFDRDQETQYF; cdr3_nt: TGTGCCAGCAGCTTCGACAGGGACCAAGAGACCCAGTACTTC
j_call: TRBJ2-7; v_call: TRBV6-5; d_call: TRBD2; clone_size: once; cdr3_aa: CASSYSGLAGDGEQYF; cdr3_nt: TGTGCCAGCAGTTACTCGGGACTAGCGGGGGACGGCGAGCAGTACTTC
j_call: TRBJ1-5; v_call: TRBV12-5; d_call: NA; clone_size: NA; cdr3_aa: CASGLVGSGDQPQHF; cdr3_nt: TGTGCTAGTGGTTTGGTAGGGTCGGGGGATCAGCCCCAGCATTTT
j_call: TRBJ1-5; v_call: TRBV2; d_call: TRBD1; clone_size: NA; cdr3_aa: CASSNRGGIAQPQHF; cdr3_nt: TGTGCCAGCAGTAACAGGGGGGGCATAGCGCAGCCCCAGCATTTT
j_call: TRBJ2-2; v_call: TRBV2; d_call: NA; clone_size: NA; cdr3_aa: CASSGTHTGELFF; cdr3_nt: TGTGCCAGCAGCGGGACACACACCGGGGAGCTGTTTTTT
j_call: TRBJ1-2; v_call: TRBV7-8; d_call: TRBD1; clone_size: NA; cdr3_aa: CASSTGDGYTF; cdr3_nt: TGTGCCAGCAGCACAGGGGATGGCTACACCTTC
j_call: TRBJ1-1; v_call: TRBV2; d_call: TRBD1; clone_size: NA; cdr3_aa: CASKGQWNTEAFF; cdr3_nt: TGTGCCAGCAAGGGACAGTGGAACACTGAAGCTTTCTTT
j_call: TRBJ2-7; v_call: TRBV10-3; d_call: TRBD1; clone_size: NA; cdr3_aa: CAITTGVGEQYF; cdr3_nt: TGTGCCATAACTACAGGGGTAGGAGAGCAGTACTTC
j_call: TRBJ1-2; v_call: TRBV6-5; d_call: TRBD1; clone_size: once; cdr3_aa: CASSWQGQDYGYTF; cdr3_nt: TGTGCCAGCAGTTGGCAGGGACAGGACTATGGCTACACCTTC
j_call: TRBJ2-7; v_call: TRBV21-1; d_call: NA; clone_size: NA; cdr3_aa: CASSKERVRELYEQYF; cdr3_nt: TGTGCCAGCAGCAAAGAGCGGGTGAGGGAACTATACGAGCAGTACTTC
j_call: TRBJ1-5; v_call: TRBV5-1; d_call: NA; clone_size: NA; cdr3_aa: CASSLVGGNQPQHF; cdr3_nt: TGCGCCAGCAGCTTGGTAGGGGGCAATCAGCCCCAGCATTTT
j_call: TRBJ2-4; v_call: TRBV5-1; d_call: TRBD1; clone_size: few; cdr3_aa: CASSRGQGVSTQQAKNIQYF; cdr3_nt: TGCGCCAGCAGCAGGGGACAGGGGGTTTCAACGCAACAAGCCAAAAACATTCAGTACTTC
j_call: TRBJ2-7; v_call: TRBV28; d_call: NA; clone_size: NA; cdr3_aa: CASSQNRDSSSYEQYF; cdr3_nt: TGTGCCAGCAGCCAAAACCGGGACTCATCCTCCTACGAGCAGTACTTC
j_call: TRBJ2-2; v_call: TRBV2; d_call: TRBD1; clone_size: NA; cdr3_aa: CASSPDRANTGELFF; cdr3_nt: TGTGCCAGCAGTCCCGACAGGGCGAACACCGGGGAGCTGTTTTTT
j_call: TRBJ2-7; v_call: TRBV27; d_call: TRBD1; clone_size: NA; cdr3_aa: CASSRRSGTGIAYEQYF; cdr3_nt: TGTGCCAGCAGTCGAAGGTCCGGGACAGGGATTGCCTACGAGCAGTACTTC
j_call: TRBJ2-4; v_call: TRBV27; d_call: NA; clone_size: NA; cdr3_aa: CASSQRGLAKNIQYF; cdr3_nt: TGTGCCAGCAGTCAGAGAGGGCTAGCCAAAAACATTCAGTACTTC
j_call: TRBJ2-3; v_call: TRBV4-2; d_call: NA; clone_size: NA; cdr3_aa: CASSPGGDTQYF; cdr3_nt: TGTGCCAGCAGCCCCGGGGGAGATACGCAGTATTTT
j_call: TRBJ2-5; v_call: TRBV10-3; d_call: NA; clone_size: NA; cdr3_aa: CAISFRGEETQYF; cdr3_nt: TGTGCCATCAGTTTCAGGGGTGAAGAGACCCAGTACTTC